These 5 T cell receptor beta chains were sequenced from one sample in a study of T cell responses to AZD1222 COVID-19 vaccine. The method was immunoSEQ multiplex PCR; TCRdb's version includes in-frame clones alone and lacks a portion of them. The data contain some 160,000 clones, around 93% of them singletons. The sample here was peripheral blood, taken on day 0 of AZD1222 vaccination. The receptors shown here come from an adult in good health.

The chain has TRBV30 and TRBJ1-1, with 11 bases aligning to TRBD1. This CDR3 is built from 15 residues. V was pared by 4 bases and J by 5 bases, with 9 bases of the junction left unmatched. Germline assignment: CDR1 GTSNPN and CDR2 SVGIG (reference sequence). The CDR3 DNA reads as TGTGCCTGGAATCTTGGGACAGGGGGAGGGACTGAAGCTTTCTTT. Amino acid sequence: CAWNLGTGGGTEAFF.

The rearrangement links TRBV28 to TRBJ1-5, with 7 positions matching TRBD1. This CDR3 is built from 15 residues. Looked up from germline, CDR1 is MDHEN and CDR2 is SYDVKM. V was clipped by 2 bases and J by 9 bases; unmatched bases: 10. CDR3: CASSLTSDRLRPQHF. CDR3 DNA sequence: TGTGCCAGCAGTTTAACGTCGGACAGGCTAAGGCCCCAGCATTTT.

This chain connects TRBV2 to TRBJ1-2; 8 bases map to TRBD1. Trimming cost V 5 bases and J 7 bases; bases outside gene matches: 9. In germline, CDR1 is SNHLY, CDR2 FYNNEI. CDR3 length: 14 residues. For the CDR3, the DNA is TGTGCCAGCAGTTCTCAGGGGGCTGGGTTTGGCTACACCTTC. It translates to CASSSQGAGFGYTF.

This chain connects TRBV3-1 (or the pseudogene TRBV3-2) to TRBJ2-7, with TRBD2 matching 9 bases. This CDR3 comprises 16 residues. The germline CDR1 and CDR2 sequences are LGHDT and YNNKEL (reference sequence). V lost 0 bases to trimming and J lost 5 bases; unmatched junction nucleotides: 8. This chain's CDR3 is CASSQERGGSPHEQYF. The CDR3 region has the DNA TGTGCCAGCAGCCAAGAGCGGGGGGGGAGCCCCCACGAGCAGTACTTC.

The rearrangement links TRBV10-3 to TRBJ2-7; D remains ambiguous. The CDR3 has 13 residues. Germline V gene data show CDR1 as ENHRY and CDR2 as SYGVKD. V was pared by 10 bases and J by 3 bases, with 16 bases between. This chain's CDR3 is CATTLGADYEQYF. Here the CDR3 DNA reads TGTGCCACCACCCTGGGCGCTGACTACGAGCAGTACTTC.